This TCR beta chain was captured by sequencing in a study of blood T cell repertoires in COVID-19. On the study more broadly: Spain, Italy and the United States supplied samples that represented acute and convalescent COVID-19. T cells, B-cell-depleted T cells, or PBMCs supplied cDNA or gDNA.

Original methodology: Nucleated cell counts were estimated from reference gene primer amplification. TCRdb's copy holds only in-frame clones and misses some; the assay was immunoSEQ multiplex PCR. D and trimming come from the DNA, and the V and J calls and clone size come from that table. The repertoire has some 160,000 clones, 78% of them found once; the top ten carry about 15%. This sequence originates from an elderly woman with acute or convalescent COVID-19. Material: peripheral blood.

The CDR3: CASSPRARDRNTEAFF. The CDR3 coding sequence is TGTGCCAGCAGTCCAAGGGCCCGGGACAGGAACACTGAAGCTTTCTTT. J is TRBJ1-1 and V is TRBV28, with 7 bases that match TRBD1. Germline values: CDR1 MDHEN, CDR2 SYDVKM. J was trimmed by 1 base and V by 5 bases; bases with no gene match: 10. The CDR3 has 16 amino acids.